Here is one T cell receptor (beta chain) with its context. TCRdb fed the RT-PCR reads into MiXCR, producing one record per CDR3 protein. The sample yields about 500,000 distinct CDR3 sequences, about 15% seen once. Unmatched junction bases numbered 2, after V lost 8 bases and J lost 4 bases. The CDR3 has 13 residues. CDR1 and CDR2 (germline): SNHLY, FYNNEI. This sample stems from a study of response to subunit inactivated influenza vaccine. This chain joins TRBV2 and TRBJ2-2, with 9 bases fitting TRBD2. This sequence originates from a man aged 45 to 70 who received an inactivated influenza vaccine. The sequenced sample was CD4+ T cells sorted from PBMCs, obtained roughly 24 months after vaccination. Written as DNA, the CDR3 is TGTGCCAGCGGGACTAGCCGCACCGGGGAGCTGTTTTTT. Its protein is CASGTSRTGELFF.